This T cell receptor (beta chain) was obtained from a study of regulatory T cells in long-lasting Graves disease. Study-wide context: Antithyroid drug exposure in newly diagnosed Graves' patients had lasted under 3 months. Study-level findings and limits: More public clonotypes were shared by persistent patients (about 3,000) than by new patients (roughly 930).

To make TCR beta libraries, researchers used iRepertoire HTBI primers and Arm-PCR of CDR3 regions. Using its own MiXCR run on the multiplex PCR reads, TCRdb lists one record per CDR3 protein. The table shows approximately 400,000 distinct CDR3 sequences, with about 15% occurring only once. Time point noted: newly diagnosed GD, antithyroid drugs for less than 3 months. Isolated PBMC RNA provided the starting material for the TCR library. Notes on this clonotype: Antigen unknown.

The sample was also reused in another study, on T cells in Graves' hyperthyroidism and ophthalmopathy. From that second work: Uncontrolled infection, other autoimmune disease, pregnancy or lactation excluded patients. The TCR CDR3 first-round RT-PCR relied on the HTBI primer set.

The sequence was collected from a woman aged 25 to 39 with Graves disease. This sample comprised peripheral blood mononuclear cells (PBMCs), obtained at new diagnosis, from a patient treated with antithyroid drugs.

This CDR3 is CASRHDPGSAGNREQYF. DNA for the CDR3: TGTGCCAGCAGACACGACCCGGGTTCTGCAGGCAACCGCGAGCAGTACTTC. V usage is TRBV5-4 and J usage is TRBJ2-7; D uncertain. CDR3 length: 17 amino acids. V lost 5 bases, J lost 6 bases, and 27 bases lay in between. In germline, CDR1 is SGHNT, CDR2 YYREEE (reference sequence).